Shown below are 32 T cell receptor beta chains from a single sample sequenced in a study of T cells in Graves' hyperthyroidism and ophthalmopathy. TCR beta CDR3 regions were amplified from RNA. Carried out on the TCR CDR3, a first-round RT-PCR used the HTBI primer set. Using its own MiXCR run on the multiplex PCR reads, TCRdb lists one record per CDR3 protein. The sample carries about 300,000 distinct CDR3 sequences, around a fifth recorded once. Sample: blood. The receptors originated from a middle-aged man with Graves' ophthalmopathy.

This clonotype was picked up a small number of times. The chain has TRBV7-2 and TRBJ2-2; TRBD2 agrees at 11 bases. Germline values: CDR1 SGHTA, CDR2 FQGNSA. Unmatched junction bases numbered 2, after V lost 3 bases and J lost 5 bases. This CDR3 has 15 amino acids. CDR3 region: CASSFVAGGTGELFF. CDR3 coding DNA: TGTGCCAGCAGCTTCGTAGCGGGAGGGACCGGGGAGCTGTTTTTT. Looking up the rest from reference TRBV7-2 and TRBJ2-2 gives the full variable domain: GAGVSQSPSNKVTEKGKDVELRCDPISGHTALYWYRQSLGQGLEFLIYFQGNSAPDKSGLPSDRFSAERTGGSVSTLTIQRTQQEDSAVYLCASSFVAGGTGELFFGEGSRLTVL.

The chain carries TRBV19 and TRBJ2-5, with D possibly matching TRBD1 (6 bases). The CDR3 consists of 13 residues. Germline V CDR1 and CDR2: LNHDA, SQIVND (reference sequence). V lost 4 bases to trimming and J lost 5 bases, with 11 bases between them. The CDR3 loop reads CASSTQGVETQYF. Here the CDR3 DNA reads TGTGCCAGTAGTACACAGGGTGTGGAGACCCAGTACTTC.

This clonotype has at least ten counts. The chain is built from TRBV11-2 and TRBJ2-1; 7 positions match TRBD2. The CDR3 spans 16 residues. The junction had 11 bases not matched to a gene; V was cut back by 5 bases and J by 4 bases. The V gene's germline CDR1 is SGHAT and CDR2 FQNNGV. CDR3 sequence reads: CASSPLAGGIYNEQFF. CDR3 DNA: TGTGCCAGCAGCCCATTAGCGGGTGGTATATACAATGAGCAGTTCTTC.

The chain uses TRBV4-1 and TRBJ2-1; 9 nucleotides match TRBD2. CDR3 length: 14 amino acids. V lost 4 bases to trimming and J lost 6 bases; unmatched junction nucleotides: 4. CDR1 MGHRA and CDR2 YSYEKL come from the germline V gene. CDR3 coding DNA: TGCGCCAGCAGCCGCCTTAGCGGGAGCAATGAGCAGTTCTTC. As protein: CASSRLSGSNEQFF.

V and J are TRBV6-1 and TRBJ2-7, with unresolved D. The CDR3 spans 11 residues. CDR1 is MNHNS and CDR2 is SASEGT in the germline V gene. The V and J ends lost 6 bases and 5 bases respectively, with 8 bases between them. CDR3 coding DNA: TGTGCCAGCAGCACCGTGGACGAGCAGTACTTC. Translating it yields CASSTVDEQYF.

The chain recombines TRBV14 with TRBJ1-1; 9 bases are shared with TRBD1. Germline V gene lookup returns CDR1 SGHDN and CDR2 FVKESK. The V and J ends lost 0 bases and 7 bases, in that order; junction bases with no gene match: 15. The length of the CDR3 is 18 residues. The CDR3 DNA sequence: TGTGCCAGCAGCCAAGAGGGGCCCTCGGACAGGGGAGAGGTTGAAGCTTTCTTT. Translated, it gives CASSQEGPSDRGEVEAFF. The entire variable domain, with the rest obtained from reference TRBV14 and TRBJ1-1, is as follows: EAGVTQFPSHSVIEKGQTVTLRCDPISGHDNLYWYRRVMGKEIKFLLHFVKESKQDESGMPNNRFLAERTGGTYSTLKVQPAELEDSGVYFCASSQEGPSDRGEVEAFFGQGTRLTVV.

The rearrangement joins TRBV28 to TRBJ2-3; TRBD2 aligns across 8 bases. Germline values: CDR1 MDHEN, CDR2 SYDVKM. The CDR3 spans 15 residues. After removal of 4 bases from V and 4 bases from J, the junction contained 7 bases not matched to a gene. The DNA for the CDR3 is TGTGCCAGCAGTTCTCTAGCGGGTAATGCAGATACGCAGTATTTT. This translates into CASSSLAGNADTQYF. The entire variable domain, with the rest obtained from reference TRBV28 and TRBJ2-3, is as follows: DVKVTQSSRYLVKRTGEKVFLECVQDMDHENMFWYRQDPGLGLRLIYFSYDVKMKEKGDIPEGYSVSREKKERFSLILESASTNQTSMYLCASSSLAGNADTQYFGPGTRLTVL.

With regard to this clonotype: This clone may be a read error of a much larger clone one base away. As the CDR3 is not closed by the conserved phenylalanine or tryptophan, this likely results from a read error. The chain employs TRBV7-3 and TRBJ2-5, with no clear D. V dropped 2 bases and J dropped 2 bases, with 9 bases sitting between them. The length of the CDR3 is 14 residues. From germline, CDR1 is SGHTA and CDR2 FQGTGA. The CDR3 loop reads CASSLGLDQETQYS. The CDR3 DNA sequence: TGTGCCAGCAGCTTAGGTCTCGATCAAGAGACCCAGTACTCC.

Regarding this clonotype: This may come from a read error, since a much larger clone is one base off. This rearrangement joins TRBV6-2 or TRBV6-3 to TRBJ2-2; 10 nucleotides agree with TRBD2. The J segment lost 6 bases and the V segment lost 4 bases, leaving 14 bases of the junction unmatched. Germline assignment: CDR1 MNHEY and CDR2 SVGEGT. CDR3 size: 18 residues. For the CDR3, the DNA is TGTGCCAGCAGTTCGAGACGACTAGCGGGCACTAACGCCGGGGAGCTGTTTTTT. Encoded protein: CASSSRRLAGTNAGELFF.

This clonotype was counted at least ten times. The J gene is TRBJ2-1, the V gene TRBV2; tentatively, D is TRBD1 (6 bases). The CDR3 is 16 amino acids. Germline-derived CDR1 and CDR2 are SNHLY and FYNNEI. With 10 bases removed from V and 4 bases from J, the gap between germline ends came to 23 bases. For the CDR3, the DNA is TGTGCCAACCCAAAACAGGGAAATAGCGCTTACAATGAGCAGTTCTTC. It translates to CANPKQGNSAYNEQFF.

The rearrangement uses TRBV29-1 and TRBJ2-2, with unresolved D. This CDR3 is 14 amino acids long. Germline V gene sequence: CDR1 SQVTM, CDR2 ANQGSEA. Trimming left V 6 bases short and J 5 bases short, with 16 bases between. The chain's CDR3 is CSVAEWVATGELFF. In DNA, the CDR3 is TGCAGCGTAGCTGAATGGGTGGCTACCGGGGAGCTGTTTTTT.

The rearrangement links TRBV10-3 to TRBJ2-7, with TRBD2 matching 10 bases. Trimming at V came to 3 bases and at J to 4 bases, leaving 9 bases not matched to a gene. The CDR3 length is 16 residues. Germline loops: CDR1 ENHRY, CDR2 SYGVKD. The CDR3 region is CAISDAGLAKGYEQYF. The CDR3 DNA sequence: TGTGCCATCAGTGATGCGGGACTAGCGAAAGGGTACGAGCAGTACTTC.

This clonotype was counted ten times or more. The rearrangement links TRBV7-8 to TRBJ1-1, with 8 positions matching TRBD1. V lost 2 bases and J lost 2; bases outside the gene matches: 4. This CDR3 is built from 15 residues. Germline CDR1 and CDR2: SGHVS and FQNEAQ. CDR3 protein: CASSLYTGGNTEAFF. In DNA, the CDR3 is TGTGCCAGCAGCTTATATACAGGGGGAAACACTGAAGCTTTCTTT.

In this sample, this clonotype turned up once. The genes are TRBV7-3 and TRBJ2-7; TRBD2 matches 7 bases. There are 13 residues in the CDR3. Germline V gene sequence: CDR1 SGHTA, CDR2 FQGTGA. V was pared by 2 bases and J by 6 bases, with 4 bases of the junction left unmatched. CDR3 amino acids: CASSLLSGGEQYF. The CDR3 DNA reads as TGTGCCAGCAGCTTATTGTCGGGGGGCGAGCAGTACTTC.

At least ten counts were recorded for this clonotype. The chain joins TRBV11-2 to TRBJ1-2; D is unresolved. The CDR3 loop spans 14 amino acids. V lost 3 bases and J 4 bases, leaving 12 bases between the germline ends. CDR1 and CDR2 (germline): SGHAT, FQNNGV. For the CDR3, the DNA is TGTGCCAGCAGCTTCGCAGAAGGTATCTATGGCTACACCTTC. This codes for CASSFAEGIYGYTF.

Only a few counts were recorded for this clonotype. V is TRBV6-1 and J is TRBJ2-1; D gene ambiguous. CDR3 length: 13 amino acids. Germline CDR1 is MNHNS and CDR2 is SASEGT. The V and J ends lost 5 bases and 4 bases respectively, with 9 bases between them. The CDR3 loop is CASSHYSYNEQFF. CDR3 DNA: TGTGCCAGCAGTCATTACAGTTACAATGAGCAGTTCTTC.

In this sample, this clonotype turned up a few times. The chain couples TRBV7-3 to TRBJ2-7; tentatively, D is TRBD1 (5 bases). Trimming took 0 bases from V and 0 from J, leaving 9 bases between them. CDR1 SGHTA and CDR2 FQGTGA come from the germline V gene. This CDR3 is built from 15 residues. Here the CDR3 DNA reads TGTGCCAGCAGCTTAACGACAGTAAGCTCCTACGAGCAGTACTTC. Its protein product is CASSLTTVSSYEQYF.

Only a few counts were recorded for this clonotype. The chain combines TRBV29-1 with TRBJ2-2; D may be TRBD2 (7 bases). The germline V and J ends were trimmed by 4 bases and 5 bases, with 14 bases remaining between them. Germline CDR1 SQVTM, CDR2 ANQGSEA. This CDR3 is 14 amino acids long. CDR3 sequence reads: CSVGPGGLTGELFF. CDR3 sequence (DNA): TGCAGCGTTGGTCCCGGGGGGCTTACCGGGGAGCTGTTTTTT.

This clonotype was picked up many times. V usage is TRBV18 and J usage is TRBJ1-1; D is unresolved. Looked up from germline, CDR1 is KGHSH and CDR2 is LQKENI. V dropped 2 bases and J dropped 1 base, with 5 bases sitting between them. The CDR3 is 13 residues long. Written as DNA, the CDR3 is TGTGCCAGCTCACCAAACGCGAACACTGAAGCTTTCTTT. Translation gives CASSPNANTEAFF.

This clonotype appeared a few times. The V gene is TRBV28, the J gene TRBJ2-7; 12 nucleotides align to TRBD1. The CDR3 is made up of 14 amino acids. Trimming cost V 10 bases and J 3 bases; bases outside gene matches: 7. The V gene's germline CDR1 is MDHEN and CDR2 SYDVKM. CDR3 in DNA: TGTGCCACCGGGACAGGGGGCGAAGTCTACGAGCAGTACTTC. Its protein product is CATGTGGEVYEQYF.

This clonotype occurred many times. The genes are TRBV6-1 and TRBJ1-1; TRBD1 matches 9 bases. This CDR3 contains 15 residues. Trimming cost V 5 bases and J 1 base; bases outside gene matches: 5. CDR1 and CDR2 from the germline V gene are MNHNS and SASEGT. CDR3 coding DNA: TGTGCCAGCAGTAAGACAGGGGGTGGGAACACTGAAGCTTTCTTT. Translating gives CASSKTGGGNTEAFF.

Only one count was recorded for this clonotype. The CDR3 bases are TGCAGTGCTAGAGATTTAGACTATGGCTACACCTTC. This sequence encodes CSARDLDYGYTF. The chain carries TRBV20-1 and TRBJ1-2; D remains ambiguous. V shed 0 bases and J shed 3 bases, with 5 bases lying between them. The CDR3 sequence is 12 residues long. Germline V CDR1 and CDR2: DFQATT, SNEGSKA (reference sequence).

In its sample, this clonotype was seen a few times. Here the CDR3 DNA reads TGTGCCTGGAGTGGGCAGGGGGGCACAGATACGCAGTATTTT. This sequence encodes CAWSGQGGTDTQYF. The V gene is TRBV30, the J gene TRBJ2-3, with 7 positions matching TRBD1. V was pared by 1 base and J by 1 base, with 2 bases of the junction left unmatched. Per germline, CDR1 GTSNPN and CDR2 SVGIG (reference sequence). The CDR3 consists of 14 residues.

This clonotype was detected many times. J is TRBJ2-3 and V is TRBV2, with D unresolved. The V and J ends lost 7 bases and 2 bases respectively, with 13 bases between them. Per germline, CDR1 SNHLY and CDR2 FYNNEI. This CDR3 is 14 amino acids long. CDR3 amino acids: CASMGSPNTDTQYF. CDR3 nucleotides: TGTGCCAGCATGGGGTCCCCTAACACAGATACGCAGTATTTT. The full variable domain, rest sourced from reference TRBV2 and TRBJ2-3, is EPEVTQTPSHQVTQMGQEVILRCVPISNHLYFYWYRQILGQKVEFLVSFYNNEISEKSEIFDDQFSVERPDGSNFTLKIRSTKLEDSAMYFCASMGSPNTDTQYFGPGTRLTVL.

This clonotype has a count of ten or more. This CDR3 reads CASSLSGSMNEQFF. DNA of the CDR3: TGTGCCAGCAGCCTCAGCGGGAGCATGAATGAGCAGTTCTTC. The chain links TRBV7-3 to TRBJ2-1; 8 nucleotides match TRBD2. Germline-derived CDR1 and CDR2 are SGHTA and FQGTGA. V lost 5 bases, J lost 7 bases, and 7 bases stayed unmatched. This CDR3 is built from 14 residues.

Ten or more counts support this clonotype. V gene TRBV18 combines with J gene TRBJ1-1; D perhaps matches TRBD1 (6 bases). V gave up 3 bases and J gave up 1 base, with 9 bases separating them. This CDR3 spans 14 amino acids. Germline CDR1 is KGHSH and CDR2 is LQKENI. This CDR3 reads CASSPGRGNTEAFF. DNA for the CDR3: TGTGCCAGCTCACCGGGCAGGGGGAACACTGAAGCTTTCTTT.

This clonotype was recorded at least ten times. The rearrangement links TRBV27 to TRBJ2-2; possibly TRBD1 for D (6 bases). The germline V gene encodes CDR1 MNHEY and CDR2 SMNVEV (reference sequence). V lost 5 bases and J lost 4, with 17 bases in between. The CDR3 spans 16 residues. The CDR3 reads CASSPIGRGGTGELFF. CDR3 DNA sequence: TGTGCCAGCAGTCCCATTGGGAGAGGGGGCACCGGGGAGCTGTTTTTT.

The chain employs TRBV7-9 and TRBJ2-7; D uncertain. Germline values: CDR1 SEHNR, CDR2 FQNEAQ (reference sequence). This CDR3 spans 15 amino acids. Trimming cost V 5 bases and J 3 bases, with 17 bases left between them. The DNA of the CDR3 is TGTGCCAGCAGCCCAGGTTGGGCTTCCCTCTACGAGCAGTACTTC. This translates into CASSPGWASLYEQYF.

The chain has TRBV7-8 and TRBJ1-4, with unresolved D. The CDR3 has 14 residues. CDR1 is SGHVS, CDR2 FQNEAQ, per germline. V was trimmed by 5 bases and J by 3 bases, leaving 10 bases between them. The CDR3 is CASSPTGANEKLFF. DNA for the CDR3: TGTGCCAGCAGCCCTACCGGAGCTAATGAAAAACTGTTTTTT.

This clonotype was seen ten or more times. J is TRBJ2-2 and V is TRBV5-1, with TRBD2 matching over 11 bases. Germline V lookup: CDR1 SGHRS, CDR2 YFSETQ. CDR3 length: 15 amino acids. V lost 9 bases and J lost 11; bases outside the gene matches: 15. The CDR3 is CAISLTSGRGGELFF. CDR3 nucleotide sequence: TGCGCCATCTCGCTTACTAGCGGGAGAGGTGGAGAGCTGTTTTTT.

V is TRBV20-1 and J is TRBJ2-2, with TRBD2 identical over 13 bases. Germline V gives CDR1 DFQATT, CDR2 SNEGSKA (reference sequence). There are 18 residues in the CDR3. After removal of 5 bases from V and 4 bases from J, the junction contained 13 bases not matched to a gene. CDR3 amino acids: CSAPRGLAGVSGTGELFF. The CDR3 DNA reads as TGCAGTGCTCCGAGAGGACTAGCGGGAGTTTCGGGCACCGGGGAGCTGTTTTTT.

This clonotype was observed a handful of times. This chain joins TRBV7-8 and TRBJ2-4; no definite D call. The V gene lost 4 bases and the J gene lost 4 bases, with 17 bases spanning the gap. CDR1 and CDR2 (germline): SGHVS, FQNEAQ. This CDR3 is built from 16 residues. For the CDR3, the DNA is TGTGCCAGCAGCTCCCGTCCCCCTGGCTCTAAAAACATTCAGTACTTC. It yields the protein CASSSRPPGSKNIQYF.